This passage covers 22 T cell receptor beta chains from one sample sequenced in a study of T cell responses to AZD1222 COVID-19 vaccine. Produced via immunoSEQ multiplex PCR; TCRdb's table is partial and in-frame only. This sample has 70,000 to 90,000 clones, with over 85% found just once. The source was peripheral blood, collected on day 0 of AZD1222 vaccination. These receptors all stem from an adult in good health.

The J gene is TRBJ2-2, the V gene TRBV4-1; 8 bases are a match to TRBD1. The trim removed 2 bases at V and 5 bases at J, leaving 16 bases unmatched. CDR3 length equals 19 residues. Germline-derived CDR1 and CDR2 are MGHRA and YSYEKL. As DNA, the CDR3 is TGCGCCAGCAGCCAATGGTTTGGGCAGGGGGCCGTAAATACCGGGGAGCTGTTTTTT. Its translation is CASSQWFGQGAVNTGELFF.

The chain recombines TRBV9 with TRBJ2-1; unclear D gene. In germline, CDR1 is SGDLS, CDR2 YYNGEE. V was cut by 4 bases and J by 8 bases, with 10 bases left in between. The CDR3 runs to 12 residues. DNA of the CDR3: TGTGCCAGCAGCTATACCTCGGATGAGCAGTTCTTC. Translating gives CASSYTSDEQFF. The variable domain in full, completed from reference TRBV9 and TRBJ2-1, reads DSGVTQTPKHLITATGQRVTLRCSPRSGDLSVYWYQQSLDQGLQFLIQYYNGEERAKGNILERFSAQQFPDLHSELNLSSLELGDSALYFCASSYTSDEQFFGPGTRLTVL.

This chain uses TRBV25-1 with TRBJ2-7; D gene unclear. Germline CDR1 MGHDK, CDR2 SYGVNS. There are 13 residues in the CDR3. V was cut by 3 bases and J by 0 bases, with 6 bases left in between. This CDR3 reads CASSDQISYEQYF. The DNA of the CDR3 is TGTGCCAGCAGTGATCAGATCTCCTACGAGCAGTACTTC.

The chain uses TRBV3-1 (or the pseudogene TRBV3-2) and TRBJ1-1; D unresolved. The germline gives CDR1 LGHDT, CDR2 YNNKEL (reference sequence). The CDR3 has 15 residues. Trimming left V 1 base short and J 2 bases short, with 11 bases between. This chain's CDR3 is CASSQGLGLNTEAFF. Written as DNA, the CDR3 is TGTGCCAGCAGCCAAGGGCTCGGGCTAAACACTGAAGCTTTCTTT.

The chain employs TRBV7-8 and TRBJ1-5, with 9 nucleotides matching TRBD1. The CDR3 runs to 18 residues. V gave up 3 bases and J gave up 0 bases; unmatched junction bases: 9. Germline V CDR1 and CDR2: SGHVS, FQNEAQ. The CDR3: CASSLSIVGQGSNQPQHF. The DNA for the CDR3 is TGTGCCAGCAGCTTGAGTATCGTGGGACAGGGTAGCAATCAGCCCCAGCATTTT.

The rearrangement uses TRBV5-6 and TRBJ1-5, with unresolved D. The CDR3 runs to 15 residues. Germline lookup yields CDR1 SGHDT and CDR2 YYEEEE. V lost 4 bases and J 0 bases, leaving 11 bases between the germline ends. CDR3 protein: CASSPRWDSNQPQHF. CDR3 DNA: TGTGCCAGCAGCCCTCGCTGGGATAGCAATCAGCCCCAGCATTTT.

CDR3 residues: CASSFRGGTGELFF. The CDR3 DNA is TGTGCCAGTAGTTTCAGAGGGGGCACCGGGGAGCTGTTTTTT. The chain has TRBV19 and TRBJ2-2; TRBD1 is a possible D gene (6 bases). V was shortened by 5 bases and J by 4 bases, with 11 bases between the two germline ends. Looked up from germline, CDR1 is LNHDA and CDR2 is SQIVND (reference sequence). This CDR3 is built from 14 residues.

The rearrangement joins TRBV13 to TRBJ2-1, with 8 bases lining up with TRBD2. V trimming: 4 bases; J trimming: 3 bases; junction bases outside the gene matches: 5. Germline V gene data show CDR1 as PRHDT and CDR2 as FYEKMQ (reference sequence). The CDR3 loop spans 15 amino acids. The CDR3 spells CASSSPTSDYNEQFF. The DNA of the CDR3 is TGTGCCAGCAGCTCCCCGACTAGCGACTACAATGAGCAGTTCTTC.

V and J are TRBV7-9 and TRBJ2-7; 8 nucleotides match TRBD1. With V trimmed by 4 bases and J by 5 bases, 10 bases remained unmatched. This CDR3 has 15 residues. Germline CDR1 reads SEHNR; CDR2 reads FQNEAQ (reference sequence). The CDR3 bases are TGTGCCAGCAGCTACAGGGGGTCAGGGTCGGACGAGCAGTACTTC. Amino acid sequence: CASSYRGSGSDEQYF.

The chain uses TRBV15 and TRBJ1-3; possible D gene TRBD1, 5 bases. Germline loops: CDR1 LNHNV, CDR2 YYDKDF (reference sequence). V dropped 1 base and J dropped 7 bases, with 14 bases sitting between them. This CDR3 has 15 amino acids. The CDR3 sequence: CATSRVKAGVNTIYF. Here the CDR3 DNA reads TGTGCCACCAGCAGAGTAAAGGCGGGGGTGAACACCATATATTTT.

CDR3: CASSTSSLQGLAKNIQYF. The CDR3 DNA reads TGTGCCAGCAGTACCTCAAGCTTACAGGGGTTAGCCAAAAACATTCAGTACTTC. This chain connects TRBV28 to TRBJ2-4; 7 nucleotides align to TRBD1. The CDR3 spans 18 residues. The V gene end was trimmed by 5 bases and the J gene end by 0 bases; junction bases not matched to a gene: 13. Germline V gene lookup returns CDR1 MDHEN and CDR2 SYDVKM.

The J gene is TRBJ2-2, the V gene TRBV11-2, with 9 nucleotides matching TRBD2. The CDR3 extends over 17 amino acids. J lost 5 bases, V lost 0 bases, and 7 bases had no gene match. Germline CDR1 and CDR2: SGHAT and FQNNGV. The CDR3 is CASSLELLAGVTGELFF. CDR3 nucleotides: TGTGCCAGCAGCTTAGAGTTGTTAGCGGGAGTAACCGGGGAGCTGTTTTTT.

This clone was seen once. This rearrangement joins TRBV2 to TRBJ1-5, with 7 bases aligning to TRBD1. Germline V gene sequence: CDR1 SNHLY, CDR2 FYNNEI. The V segment lost 5 bases and the J segment 5 bases; nucleotides outside the gene matches: 3. The CDR3 sequence is 13 residues long. CDR3 DNA sequence: TGTGCCAGCAGTCGGGACAGAGATCAGCCCCAGCATTTT. Its translation is CASSRDRDQPQHF.

CDR3 DNA: TGTGCCAGCAGCTTAGGTATAGGGCAGAATCAGCCCCAGCATTTT. It translates to CASSLGIGQNQPQHF. This chain joins TRBV7-2 and TRBJ1-5; D remains ambiguous. This CDR3 has 15 residues. Germline CDR1 SGHTA, CDR2 FQGNSA. Trimming shortened V by 1 base and J by 4 bases, and 11 bases separated the two germline ends.

The genes are TRBV7-9 and TRBJ1-2; 7 bases agree with TRBD1. Looked up from germline, CDR1 is SEHNR and CDR2 is FQNEAQ (reference sequence). The CDR3 has 18 residues. With 1 base clipped from V and 3 bases from J, the junction kept 14 bases outside the gene matches. In DNA form, the CDR3 reads TGTGCCAGCAGCTTAGAGGTTCCGGACAGGCCGGCGGACTATGGCTACACCTTC. Amino acid sequence: CASSLEVPDRPADYGYTF.

The genes are TRBV18 and TRBJ2-5; the D is unclear. V lost 3 bases, J lost 1 base, and 6 bases lay in between. The CDR3 has 13 amino acids. Per germline, CDR1 KGHSH and CDR2 LQKENI. The CDR3 nucleotides are TGTGCCAGCTCACCTCACAGCCAAGAGACCCAGTACTTC. It encodes CASSPHSQETQYF.

V usage is TRBV9 and J usage is TRBJ2-3; D remains ambiguous. The germline V and J ends were trimmed by 2 bases and 0 bases, with 7 bases remaining between them. This CDR3 has 14 residues. Per the germline V gene, CDR1 is SGDLS and CDR2 is YYNGEE. For the CDR3, the DNA is TGTGCCAGCAGCGTCAACCCTAGCACAGATACGCAGTATTTT. It is translated as CASSVNPSTDTQYF.

The V call is TRBV6-5, the J call TRBJ1-5; 10 bases agree with TRBD1. The CDR3 covers 15 residues. Germline V gene data show CDR1 as MNHEY and CDR2 as SVGAGI. Unmatched junction bases numbered 8, after V lost 8 bases and J lost 4 bases. In DNA, the CDR3 is TGTGCCAGCCGCGACAGGGGGCGGGGGAATCAGCCCCAGCATTTT. Translated, it gives CASRDRGRGNQPQHF.

The V call is TRBV18, the J call TRBJ1-1; 7 positions agree with TRBD1. The junction had 6 bases not matched to a gene; V was cut back by 7 bases and J by 1 base. CDR3 size: 14 residues. From germline, CDR1 is KGHSH and CDR2 LQKENI. The CDR3 here is CASLLGTANTEAFF. CDR3 DNA: TGTGCCAGCTTGCTCGGGACAGCGAACACTGAAGCTTTCTTT.

This clone was detected only once. V is TRBV30 and J is TRBJ1-3; TRBD1 is a possible D gene (5 bases). Per germline, CDR1 GTSNPN and CDR2 SVGIG (reference sequence). This CDR3 region has 18 residues. V shed 0 bases and J shed 0 bases, with 18 bases lying between them. The CDR3 DNA reads as TGTGCCTGGAGTGTTGGGGCGACTCACCGTTACTCTGGAAACACCATATATTTT. It translates to CAWSVGATHRYSGNTIYF. The full variable domain, rest sourced from reference TRBV30 and TRBJ1-3, is SQTIHQWPATLVQPVGSPLSLECTVEGTSNPNLYWYRQAAGRGLQLLFYSVGIGQISSEVPQNLSASRPQDRQFILSSKKLLLSDSGFYLCAWSVGATHRYSGNTIYFGEGSWLTVV.

The rearrangement joins TRBV14 to TRBJ1-1; no firm D call. This CDR3 has 13 amino acids. CDR1 SGHDN and CDR2 FVKESK come from the germline V gene. The germline V and J ends were trimmed by 4 bases and 1 base, with 7 bases remaining between them. This CDR3 is CASSPEANTEAFF. The CDR3, as DNA: TGTGCCAGCAGCCCTGAAGCGAACACTGAAGCTTTCTTT. Based on the CDR3 plus reference TRBV14 and TRBJ1-1, the full variable domain is EAGVTQFPSHSVIEKGQTVTLRCDPISGHDNLYWYRRVMGKEIKFLLHFVKESKQDESGMPNNRFLAERTGGTYSTLKVQPAELEDSGVYFCASSPEANTEAFFGQGTRLTVV.

The chain is built from TRBV3-1 (or the pseudogene TRBV3-2) and TRBJ2-1, with D unclear. The CDR3 runs to 12 residues. The V gene lost 4 bases and the J gene lost 6 bases, with 7 bases spanning the gap. Germline CDR1 LGHDT, CDR2 YNNKEL (reference sequence). The CDR3 DNA reads TGTGCCAGCAGCCTGATGGGCAATGAGCAGTTCTTC. Amino acid sequence: CASSLMGNEQFF.